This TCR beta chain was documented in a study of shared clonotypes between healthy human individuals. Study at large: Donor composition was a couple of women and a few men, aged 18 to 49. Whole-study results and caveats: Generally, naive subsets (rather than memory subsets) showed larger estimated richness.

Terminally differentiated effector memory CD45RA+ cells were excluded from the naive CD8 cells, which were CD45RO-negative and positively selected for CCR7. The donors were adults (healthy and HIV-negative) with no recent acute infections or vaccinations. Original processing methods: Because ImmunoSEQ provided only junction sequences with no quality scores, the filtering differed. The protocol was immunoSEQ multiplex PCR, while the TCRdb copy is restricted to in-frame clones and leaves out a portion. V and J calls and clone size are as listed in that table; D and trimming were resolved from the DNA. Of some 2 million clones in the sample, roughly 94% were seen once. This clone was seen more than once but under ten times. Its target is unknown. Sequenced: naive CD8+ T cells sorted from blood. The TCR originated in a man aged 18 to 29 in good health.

CDR3 bases: TGCGCCAGCAGCCAATACTCCGACAGGGGCAATCAGCCCCAGCATTTT. This sequence encodes CASSQYSDRGNQPQHF. This sequence joins TRBV4-1 and TRBJ1-5; 7 nucleotides align to TRBD1. The CDR3 consists of 16 residues. Germline CDR1 and CDR2: MGHRA and YSYEKL. V lost 2 bases, J lost 2 bases, and 6 bases stayed unmatched.